Presented here are 5 T cell receptor beta chains from one specimen sequenced in a study of regulatory T cells in long-lasting Graves disease. Time point reported: persistent/refractory GD, antithyroid drugs over 5 years with positive TRAb. Extracted RNA from PBMCs served as the source of the TCR library. Through Arm-PCR of CDR3 regions and iRepertoire HTBI primers, TCR beta libraries were built. A single record per CDR3 protein comes from TCRdb applying MiXCR to the multiplex PCR reads. Among under 500,000 distinct CDR3 sequences, about a fifth were seen once, and the ten largest hold less than 9%. The source material was peripheral blood mononuclear cells (PBMCs), sampled when the disease was refractory, from a patient treated with antithyroid drugs. The receptors were sampled from a female donor with Graves disease.

The chain links TRBV7-2 to TRBJ1-1, with D maybe TRBD1 (5 bases). Germline CDR1 reads SGHTA; CDR2 reads FQGNSA. This CDR3 is 16 amino acids long. Between the trimmed V and J ends, which lost 0 bases and 0 bases, there was a span of 11 bases. The CDR3 loop is CASSLAIRGLNTEAFF. The CDR3, as DNA: TGTGCCAGCAGCTTAGCTATACGGGGCTTGAACACTGAAGCTTTCTTT.

This clonotype has ten or more counts. CDR3: CASSLRQGPEAFF. CDR3 DNA: TGCGCCAGCAGCTTGCGACAGGGACCTGAAGCTTTCTTT. V and J are TRBV5-1 and TRBJ1-1; TRBD1 agrees at 7 bases. The CDR3 consists of 13 residues. Germline V gene lookup returns CDR1 SGHRS and CDR2 YFSETQ. Trimming cost V 1 base and J 6 bases; bases outside gene matches: 3.

The chain joins TRBV5-1 to TRBJ2-7, with D possibly being TRBD2 (6 bases). The CDR3 runs 16 residues. Looked up from germline, CDR1 is SGHRS and CDR2 is YFSETQ. The V and J ends lost 4 bases and 7 bases respectively, with 24 bases between them. The CDR3 here is CASSTHGTEIAGEQYF. The CDR3 coding sequence is TGCGCCAGCAGCACCCATGGTACGGAGATTGCGGGGGAGCAGTACTTC.

This clonotype was picked up many times. This chain connects TRBV28 to TRBJ1-1; D not resolved. This CDR3 has 13 amino acids. Germline V lookup: CDR1 MDHEN, CDR2 SYDVKM. V was shortened by 6 bases and J by 1 base, with 9 bases between the two germline ends. The CDR3 DNA reads as TGTGCCAGCAGCTCACTTGAGAACACTGAAGCTTTCTTT. Translating it yields CASSSLENTEAFF.

This clonotype was found many times. This chain joins TRBV2 and TRBJ2-5; 9 bases map to TRBD2. After removal of 5 bases from V and 1 base from J, the junction contained 5 bases not matched to a gene. The germline CDR1 and CDR2 sequences are SNHLY and FYNNEI. The CDR3 covers 15 residues. CDR3 nucleotides: TGTGCCAGCAGTACCTATAGCGGGAGCCAAGAGACCCAGTACTTC. Protein sequence: CASSTYSGSQETQYF. Filled out from reference TRBV2 and TRBJ2-5, the complete variable domain reads EPEVTQTPSHQVTQMGQEVILRCVPISNHLYFYWYRQILGQKVEFLVSFYNNEISEKSEIFDDQFSVERPDGSNFTLKIRSTKLEDSAMYFCASSTYSGSQETQYFGPGTRLLVL.